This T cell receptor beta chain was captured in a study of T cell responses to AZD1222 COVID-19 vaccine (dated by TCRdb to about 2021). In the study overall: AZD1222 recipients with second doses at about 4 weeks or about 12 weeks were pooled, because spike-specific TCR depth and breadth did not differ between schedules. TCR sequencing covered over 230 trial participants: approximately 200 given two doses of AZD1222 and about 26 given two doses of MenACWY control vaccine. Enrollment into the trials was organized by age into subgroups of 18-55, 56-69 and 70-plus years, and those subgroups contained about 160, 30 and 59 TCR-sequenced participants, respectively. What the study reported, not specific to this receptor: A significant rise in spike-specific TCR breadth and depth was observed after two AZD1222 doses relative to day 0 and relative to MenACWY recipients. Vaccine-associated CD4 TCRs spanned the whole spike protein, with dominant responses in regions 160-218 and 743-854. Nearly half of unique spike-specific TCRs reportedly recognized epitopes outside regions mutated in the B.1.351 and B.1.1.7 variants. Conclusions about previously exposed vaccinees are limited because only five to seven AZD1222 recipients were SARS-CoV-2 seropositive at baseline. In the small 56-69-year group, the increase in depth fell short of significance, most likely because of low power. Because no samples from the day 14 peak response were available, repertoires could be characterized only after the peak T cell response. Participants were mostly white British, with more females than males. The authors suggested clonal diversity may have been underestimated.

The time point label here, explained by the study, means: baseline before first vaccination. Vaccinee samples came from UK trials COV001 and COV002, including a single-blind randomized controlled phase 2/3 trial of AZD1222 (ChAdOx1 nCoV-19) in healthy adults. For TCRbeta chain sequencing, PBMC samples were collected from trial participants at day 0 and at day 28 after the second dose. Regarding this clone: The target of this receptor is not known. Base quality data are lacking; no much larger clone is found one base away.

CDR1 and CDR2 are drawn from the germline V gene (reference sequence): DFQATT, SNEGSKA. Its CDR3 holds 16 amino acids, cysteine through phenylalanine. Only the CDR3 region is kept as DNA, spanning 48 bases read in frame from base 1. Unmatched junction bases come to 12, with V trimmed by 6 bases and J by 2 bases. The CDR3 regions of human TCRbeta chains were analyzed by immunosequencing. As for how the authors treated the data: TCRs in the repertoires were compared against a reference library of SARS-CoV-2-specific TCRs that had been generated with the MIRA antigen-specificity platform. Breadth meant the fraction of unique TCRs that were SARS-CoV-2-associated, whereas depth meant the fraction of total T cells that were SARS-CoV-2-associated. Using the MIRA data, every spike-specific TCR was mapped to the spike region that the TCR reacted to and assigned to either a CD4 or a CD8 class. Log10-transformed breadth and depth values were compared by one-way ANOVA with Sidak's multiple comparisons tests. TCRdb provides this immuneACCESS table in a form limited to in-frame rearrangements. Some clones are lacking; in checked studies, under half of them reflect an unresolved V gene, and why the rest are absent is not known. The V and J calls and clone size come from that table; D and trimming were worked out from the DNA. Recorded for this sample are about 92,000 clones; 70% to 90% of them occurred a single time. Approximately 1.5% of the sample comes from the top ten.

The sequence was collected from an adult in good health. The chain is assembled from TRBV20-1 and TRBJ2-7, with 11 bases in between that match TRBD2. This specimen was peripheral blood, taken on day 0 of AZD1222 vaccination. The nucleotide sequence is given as TGCAGTGCCAGTCCCCTTAGCGGGGGGGCCCCCTACGAGCAGTACTTC. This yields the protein CSASPLSGGAPYEQYF.